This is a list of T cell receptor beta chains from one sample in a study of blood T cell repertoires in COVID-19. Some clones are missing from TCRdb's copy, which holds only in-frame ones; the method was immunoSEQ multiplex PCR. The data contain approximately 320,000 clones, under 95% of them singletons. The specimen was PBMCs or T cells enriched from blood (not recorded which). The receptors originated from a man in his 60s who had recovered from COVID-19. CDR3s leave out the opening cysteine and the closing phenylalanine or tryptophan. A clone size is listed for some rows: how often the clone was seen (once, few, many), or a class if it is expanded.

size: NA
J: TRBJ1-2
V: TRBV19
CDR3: ASSPGQGYGYT

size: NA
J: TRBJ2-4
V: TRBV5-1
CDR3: ASSLVGTAAKNIQY

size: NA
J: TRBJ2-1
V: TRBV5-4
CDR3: ASSAGGPDNEQF

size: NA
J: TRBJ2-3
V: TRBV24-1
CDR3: ATSDSLVADTQY

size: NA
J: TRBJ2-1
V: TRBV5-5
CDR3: ASSLVGTTYNEQF

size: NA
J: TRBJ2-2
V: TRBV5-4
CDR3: ASSLDLGANTGELF

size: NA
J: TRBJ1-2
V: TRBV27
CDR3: ASSLFAHGGDYGYT

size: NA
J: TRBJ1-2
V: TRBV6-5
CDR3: ASRTTEPNYGYT

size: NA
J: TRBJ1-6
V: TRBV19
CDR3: ASTPDRAYNSPLH

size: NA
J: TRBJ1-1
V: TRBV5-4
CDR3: ASSLGGGQGAGTEAF

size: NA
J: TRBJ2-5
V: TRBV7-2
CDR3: ASSPTSGLTVGAQY

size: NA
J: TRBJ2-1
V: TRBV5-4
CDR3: ASSIPSGSSYNEQF

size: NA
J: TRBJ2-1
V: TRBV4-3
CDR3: ASSQDRDISYNEQF

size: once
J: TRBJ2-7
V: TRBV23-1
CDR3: ASSPGLRYEQY

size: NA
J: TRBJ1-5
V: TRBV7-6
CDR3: ASSEGLAPNQPQH

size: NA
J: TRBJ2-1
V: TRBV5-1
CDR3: ASSSGLAGDAEQF

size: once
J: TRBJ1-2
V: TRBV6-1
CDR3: ASSEARVDGYT

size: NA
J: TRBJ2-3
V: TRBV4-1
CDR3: ASRGHADTQY

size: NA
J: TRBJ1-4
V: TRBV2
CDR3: ASFGGRKLF

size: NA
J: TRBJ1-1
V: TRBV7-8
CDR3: ASSRTGNTEAF

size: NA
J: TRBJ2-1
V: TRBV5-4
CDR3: ASSSQGKQF

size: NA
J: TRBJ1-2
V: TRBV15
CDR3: ATSSNSPGTGDGYT

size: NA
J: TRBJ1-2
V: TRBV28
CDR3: ASSSRGTGRVYGYT

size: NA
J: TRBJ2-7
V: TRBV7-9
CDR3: ASSKPTNTDYEQY

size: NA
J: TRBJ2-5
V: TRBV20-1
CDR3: SASLGLAKTQY

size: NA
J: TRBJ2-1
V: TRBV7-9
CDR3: ASSLTAGVNNEQF

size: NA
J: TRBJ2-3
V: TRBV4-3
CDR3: ASSQGLRGDTQY

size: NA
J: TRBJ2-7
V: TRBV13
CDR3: ASRLTGTGGYEQY